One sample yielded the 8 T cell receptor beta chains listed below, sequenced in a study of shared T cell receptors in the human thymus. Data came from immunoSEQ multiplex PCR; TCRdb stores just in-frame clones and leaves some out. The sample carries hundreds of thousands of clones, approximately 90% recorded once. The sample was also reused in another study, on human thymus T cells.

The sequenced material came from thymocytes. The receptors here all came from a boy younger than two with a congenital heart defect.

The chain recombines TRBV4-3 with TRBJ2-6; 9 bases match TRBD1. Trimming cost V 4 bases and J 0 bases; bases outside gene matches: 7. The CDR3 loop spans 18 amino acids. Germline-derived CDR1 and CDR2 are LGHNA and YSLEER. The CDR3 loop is CASSLTGGFLSGANVLTF. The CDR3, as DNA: TGCGCCAGCAGCCTTACAGGGGGCTTCCTCTCTGGGGCCAACGTCCTGACTTTC.

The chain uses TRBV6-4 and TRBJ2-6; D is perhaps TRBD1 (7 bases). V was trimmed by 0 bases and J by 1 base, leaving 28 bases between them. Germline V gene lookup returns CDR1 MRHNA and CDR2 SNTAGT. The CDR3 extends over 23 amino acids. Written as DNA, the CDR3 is TGTGCCAGCAGTGACTCCCCGAAGGAGGGGGCCCTTGAGCCGACGTCTGGGGCCAACGTCCTGACTTTC. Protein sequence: CASSDSPKEGALEPTSGANVLTF.

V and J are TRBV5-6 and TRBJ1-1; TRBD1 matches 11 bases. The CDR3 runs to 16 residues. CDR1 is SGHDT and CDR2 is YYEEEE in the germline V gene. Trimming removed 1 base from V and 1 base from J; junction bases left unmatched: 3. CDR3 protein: CASSLRGTGGNTEAFF. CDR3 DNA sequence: TGTGCCAGCAGCTTGCGGGGGACAGGGGGGAACACTGAAGCTTTCTTT.

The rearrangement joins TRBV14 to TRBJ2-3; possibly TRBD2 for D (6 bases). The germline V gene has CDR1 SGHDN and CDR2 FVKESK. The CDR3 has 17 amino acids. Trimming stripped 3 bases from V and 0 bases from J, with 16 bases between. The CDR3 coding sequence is TGTGCCAGCAGCCAGGGACCAGGGACTTTGAGCACAGATACGCAGTATTTT. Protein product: CASSQGPGTLSTDTQYF. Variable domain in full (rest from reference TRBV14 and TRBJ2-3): EAGVTQFPSHSVIEKGQTVTLRCDPISGHDNLYWYRRVMGKEIKFLLHFVKESKQDESGMPNNRFLAERTGGTYSTLKVQPAELEDSGVYFCASSQGPGTLSTDTQYFGPGTRLTVL.

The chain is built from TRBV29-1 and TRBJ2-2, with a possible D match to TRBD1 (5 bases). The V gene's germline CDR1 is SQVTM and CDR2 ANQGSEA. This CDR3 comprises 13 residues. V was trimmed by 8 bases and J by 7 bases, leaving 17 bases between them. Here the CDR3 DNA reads TGCAGCCTCCTCGTGGGGCCAGGCGGGGAGCTGTTTTTT. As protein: CSLLVGPGGELFF.

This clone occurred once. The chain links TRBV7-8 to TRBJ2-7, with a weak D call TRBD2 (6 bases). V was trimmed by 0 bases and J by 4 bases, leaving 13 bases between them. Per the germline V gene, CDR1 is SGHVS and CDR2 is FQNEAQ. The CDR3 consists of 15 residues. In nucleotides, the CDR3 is TGTGCCAGCAGCTTAGCGGAGGGTCGATCATACGAGCAGTACTTC. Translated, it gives CASSLAEGRSYEQYF.

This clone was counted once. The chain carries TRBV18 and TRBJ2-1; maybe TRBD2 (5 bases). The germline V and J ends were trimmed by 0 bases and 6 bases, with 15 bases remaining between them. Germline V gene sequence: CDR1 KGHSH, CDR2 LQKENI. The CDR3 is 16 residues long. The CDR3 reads CASSPPRAGWGNEQFF. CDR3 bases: TGTGCCAGCTCACCACCCCGGGCGGGCTGGGGCAATGAGCAGTTCTTC.

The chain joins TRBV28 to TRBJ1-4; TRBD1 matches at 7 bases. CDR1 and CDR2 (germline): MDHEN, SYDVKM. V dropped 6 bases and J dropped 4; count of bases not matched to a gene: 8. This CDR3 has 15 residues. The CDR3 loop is CASRPRTGFNEKLFF. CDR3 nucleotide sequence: TGTGCCAGCAGACCACGGACAGGCTTTAATGAAAAACTGTTTTTT.